These 12 T cell receptor beta chains came from one sample sequenced in a study of T cells after yellow fever vaccination. TCRdb recomputed calls from the 5' RACE reads with MiXCR, one row per CDR3 protein. In the table there are roughly 250,000 distinct CDR3 sequences, approximately 13% of which are singletons. This material consisted of CD4+ T cells sorted from PBMCs, taken 45 days after the yellow fever booster vaccination. Source of these receptors: a man aged 25 to 40 who received the YFV17D yellow fever vaccine.

This clonotype has at least ten counts. The chain employs TRBV18 and TRBJ1-1; no reliable D call. Germline CDR1 and CDR2: KGHSH and LQKENI. CDR3 length: 13 amino acids. V lost 3 bases and J 1 base, leaving 6 bases between the germline ends. Here the CDR3 DNA reads TGTGCCAGCTCACCTCGACAGAACACTGAAGCTTTCTTT. Its protein is CASSPRQNTEAFF.

The chain has TRBV18 and TRBJ2-7, with D perhaps assigned TRBD1 or TRBD2 (6 bases each). This CDR3 comprises 15 residues. Trimming pared 4 bases from V and 1 base from J, leaving 14 bases between. Germline lookup yields CDR1 KGHSH and CDR2 LQKENI. For the CDR3, the DNA is TGTGCCAGCTCACTCATCAGGGGACTGTCCTACGAGCAGTACTTC. Its protein is CASSLIRGLSYEQYF.

This clonotype showed up many times. The chain is built from TRBV6-1 and TRBJ2-5, with 8 bases matching TRBD1. Trimming took 6 bases from V and 5 from J; bases not matched to a gene: 8. Germline V gene sequence: CDR1 MNHNS, CDR2 SASEGT. CDR3 length: 14 residues. The CDR3 DNA follows: TGTGCCAGCAGAGACAGGGGAAAGAGTGAGACCCAGTACTTC. This sequence encodes CASRDRGKSETQYF.

This clonotype has at least ten counts. The rearrangement links TRBV12-3 or TRBV12-4 to TRBJ2-5; 9 bases fit TRBD2. The CDR3 runs 14 residues. The trim removed 7 bases at V and 4 bases at J, leaving 7 bases unmatched. CDR3 in amino acids: CASIWREGGETQYF. CDR3 coding DNA: TGTGCCAGCATCTGGCGGGAGGGCGGAGAGACCCAGTACTTC.

The table lists this clonotype with a few counts. The genes are TRBV15 and TRBJ1-5; 7 positions agree with TRBD1. The CDR3 consists of 16 residues. The trim removed 3 bases at V and 2 bases at J, leaving 7 bases unmatched. Germline values: CDR1 LNHNV, CDR2 YYDKDF (reference sequence). The CDR3 sequence: CATSRDPGTGNQPQHF. In DNA, the CDR3 is TGTGCCACCAGCAGGGACCCTGGGACAGGCAATCAGCCCCAGCATTTT.

V and J are TRBV7-2 and TRBJ2-7, with TRBD2 identical over 14 bases. Germline lookup yields CDR1 SGHTA and CDR2 FQGNSA. The CDR3 runs 14 residues. V lost 8 bases and J lost 2; bases outside the gene matches: 2. The CDR3, as DNA: TGTGCCAGCGGACTAGCGGGAGGTACCTACGAGCAGTACTTC. Protein product: CASGLAGGTYEQYF.

The rearrangement uses TRBV4-2 and TRBJ2-4; 7 nucleotides match TRBD1. Unmatched junction bases numbered 2, after V lost 2 bases and J lost 1 base. Germline V gene sequence: CDR1 LGHNA, CDR2 YNFKEQ. CDR3 size: 15 residues. CDR3 amino acids: CASSQLQGAKNIQYF. CDR3 nucleotides: TGTGCCAGCAGCCAACTACAGGGGGCCAAAAACATTCAGTACTTC.

A word on this clonotype: This may be a read error: a much more frequent sequence differs by one nucleotide. J is TRBJ2-7 and V is TRBV20-1; D ambiguous. V shed 6 bases and J shed 3 bases, with 6 bases lying between them. Germline V lookup: CDR1 DFQATT, CDR2 SNEGSKA (reference sequence). The CDR3 sequence is 10 residues long. CDR3 loop: CSATHYEQYF. The CDR3, as DNA: TGCAGTGCAACTCACTACGAGCAGTACTTC.

CDR3: CATSASPPRGGQETQYF. The DNA for the CDR3 is TGTGCCACCAGCGCAAGTCCCCCTAGGGGCGGACAAGAGACCCAGTACTTC. The V call is TRBV15, the J call TRBJ2-5, with D tentatively TRBD1 (5 bases). CDR1 is LNHNV, CDR2 YYDKDF, per germline (reference sequence). The V gene lost 5 bases and the J gene lost 2 bases, with 21 bases spanning the gap. CDR3 length equals 17 residues.

This chain links TRBV6-2 or TRBV6-3 with TRBJ2-7; D remains ambiguous. Germline lookup yields CDR1 MNHEY and CDR2 SVGEGT. Between the trimmed V and J ends, which lost 4 bases and 2 bases, there was a span of 12 bases. This CDR3 has 14 residues. The DNA for the CDR3 is TGTGCCAGCAGTTCCCTTGGTAGGGCCTACGAGCAGTACTTC. The encoded protein is CASSSLGRAYEQYF.

As to this clonotype: The junction differs from germline at one of its ends, possibly a read error. J is TRBJ2-2 and V is TRBV28; 9 positions agree with TRBD1. CDR1 is MDHEN, CDR2 SYDVKM, per germline. This CDR3 region has 16 residues. The CDR3 here is CASSEIPGQGTVELFF. The CDR3 DNA sequence: TGTGCCAGCAGTGAGATCCCGGGACAGGGTACCGTGGAGCTGTTTTTT.

The gene calls are TRBV7-2 and TRBJ1-1; a weak D match, TRBD1 (6 bases). This CDR3 has 13 amino acids. Per the germline V gene, CDR1 is SGHTA and CDR2 is FQGNSA. V shed 5 bases and J shed 3 bases, with 10 bases lying between them. CDR3 amino acids: CASSGQSYTEAFF. CDR3 DNA sequence: TGTGCCAGCAGCGGACAGTCCTACACTGAAGCTTTCTTT.